Listed below are T cell receptor beta chains from one sample, sequenced in a study of blood T cell repertoires in COVID-19. TCRdb keeps only in-frame clones here, not all; method: immunoSEQ multiplex PCR. The sample lists under 300,000 clones, 80% to 95% occurring once. The sample consisted of peripheral blood. These receptors were obtained from a young man with COVID-19, enrolled during active disease. The conserved cysteine and the conserved F or W are not part of the CDR3 here. The D gene is left open where the match is weak.

TRBV2	-	TRBJ1-3	ASSDFSGDGNTIY
TRBV5-4	-	TRBJ2-1	ASSLLGGNYNEQF
TRBV20-1	TRBD2	TRBJ2-5	SASDTSDETQY
TRBV15	-	TRBJ1-1	ATSRGQNTEAF
TRBV6-6	-	TRBJ1-3	ASSYQGSGNTIY
TRBV7-9	TRBD1	TRBJ1-2	ASSFKQGVANYGYT
TRBV4-1	-	TRBJ1-1	ASSRYHGDTEAF
TRBV18	-	TRBJ1-1	ASSAGTLGDFTEAF
TRBV4-2	TRBD1	TRBJ2-5	ASSQGNRGYQETQY
TRBV29-1	TRBD1	TRBJ1-2	SVVDDRGYGYT
TRBV7-9	-	TRBJ1-1	ASSSTRGAGNTEAF
TRBV5-5	TRBD2	TRBJ2-1	ASSPDGTRSNEQF
TRBV27	-	TRBJ2-1	ASSQIPGHQI
TRBV30	TRBD1	TRBJ1-5	AWSPGQVNNQPQH
TRBV7-9	TRBD1	TRBJ1-5	ASSPNRPGQGSQPQH
TRBV19	TRBD1	TRBJ2-1	ASSSIAGTGDGEQF
TRBV3-1/TRBV3-2	TRBD2	TRBJ2-5	ASSQDVAGVH
TRBV12-5	TRBD1	TRBJ1-5	ASGLVQGAGNQPQH
TRBV15	-	TRBJ1-2	ATSIHGGGWGYT
TRBV5-4	-	TRBJ2-5	AWRGTALQETQY
TRBV19	TRBD1	TRBJ2-4	ASSMGQGWNIQY
TRBV11-1	TRBD1	TRBJ1-6	ASSSTGQGAVSPLH
TRBV29-1	-	TRBJ1-2	SVVRSDYGYT
TRBV4-2	-	TRBJ1-5	ASSQGGQPQH
TRBV4-1	-	TRBJ2-2	ASSPRKATGELF
TRBV6-1	-	TRBJ1-6	ASSENSHYNSPLH
TRBV4-2	-	TRBJ2-1	ASNPSRGAASDEQF
TRBV9	-	TRBJ1-2	ASSVDSGSYGYT
TRBV6-1	-	TRBJ2-7	ASSEIKYEQY
TRBV7-2	-	TRBJ1-2	ASSLSTANYGYT
TRBV19	TRBD2	TRBJ2-5	ASSGLRLAGDQETQY
TRBV5-1	-	TRBJ2-2	ASSLYGLPNTGELF
TRBV29-1	-	TRBJ1-4	SVWGHSNEKLF
TRBV29-1	-	TRBJ1-2	SVDRPTNYGYT
TRBV6-5	-	TRBJ1-1	ASTLTRDNTEAF
TRBV5-5	TRBD1	TRBJ1-2	ASRPGQGINYGYT
TRBV19	TRBD1	TRBJ2-1	ASSIHPGQGTYNEQF
TRBV4-1	TRBD1	TRBJ1-2	ASSDRDRDFGYT
TRBV7-9	TRBD1	TRBJ2-2	ASTFGQVITGELF
TRBV12-5	-	TRBJ2-2	ASGPGAGELF
TRBV5-6	-	TRBJ2-5	ASSLSGYPETQY
TRBV19	TRBD1	TRBJ2-1	ASSIDRGLYNEQF
TRBV10-3	TRBD1	TRBJ1-4	AISATGGREKLF
TRBV3-1/TRBV3-2	-	TRBJ2-7	ASSQGEVGRKYYEQY
TRBV7-9	-	TRBJ1-5	ASSLAGGHNQPQH
TRBV19	TRBD1	TRBJ1-1	ASSIGQGSTEAF
TRBV11-2	-	TRBJ1-1	ASSLVSGNTEAF
TRBV7-9	-	TRBJ2-3	ASSSRMGASTDTQY
TRBV9	TRBD2	TRBJ2-1	ASSLHLAGGYNEQF
TRBV6-5	-	TRBJ1-4	ASRTEQGANEKLF